This entry lists 15 T cell receptor beta chains sequenced from one sample in a study of cytomegalovirus exposure and HLA in healthy donors. The PCR was carried out with 60 Vbeta primers and 13 Jbeta primers. Some clones are missing from TCRdb's copy, which holds only in-frame ones; the method was immunoSEQ multiplex PCR. The sample includes some 43,000 clones. The sequencing input was PBMCs. Receptor source: a woman in her thirties in good health and CMV-seronegative.

The gene calls are TRBV27 and TRBJ2-1; D ambiguous. V gave up 5 bases and J gave up 0 bases, with 8 bases separating them. Germline CDR1 is MNHEY and CDR2 is SMNVEV (reference sequence). This CDR3 region has 14 residues. The CDR3 protein is CASSTIYSYNEQFF. The CDR3 region has the DNA TGTGCCAGCAGTACGATCTACTCCTACAATGAGCAGTTCTTC.

This chain joins TRBV14 and TRBJ2-5, with D perhaps matching TRBD1 (6 bases). V gave up 4 bases and J gave up 7 bases, with 16 bases separating them. Germline V CDR1 and CDR2: SGHDN, FVKESK. The CDR3 has 14 residues. Here the CDR3 DNA reads TGTGCCAGCAGCCGCGGACAGTCGGCAGGGACCCAGTACTTC. Translation gives CASSRGQSAGTQYF.

The CDR3 nucleotides are TGTGCCAGTAGTCTCTCCCCCGCGGGAGGGGCGTACACCGGGGAGCTGTTTTTT. Its protein is CASSLSPAGGAYTGELFF. The chain combines TRBV19 with TRBJ2-2; the match to TRBD2 covers 9 bases. This CDR3 spans 18 amino acids. V shed 5 bases, J shed 3 bases, and the junction held 13 bases outside the gene matches. CDR1 is LNHDA and CDR2 is SQIVND in the germline V gene (reference sequence). The full variable domain, its missing parts supplied by reference TRBV19 and TRBJ2-2, is DGGITQSPKYLFRKEGQNVTLSCEQNLNHDAMYWYRQDPGQGLRLIYYSQIVNDFQKGDIAEGYSVSREKKESFPLTVTSAQKNPTAFYLCASSLSPAGGAYTGELFFGEGSRLTVL.

The chain is built from TRBV5-1 and TRBJ2-7; 7 nucleotides line up with TRBD1. The CDR3 is 12 amino acids. Per germline, CDR1 SGHRS and CDR2 YFSETQ. Trimming took 7 bases from V and 3 from J; bases not matched to a gene: 4. The CDR3 spells CASGDSFYEQYF. The DNA for the CDR3 is TGCGCCAGCGGGGACAGCTTCTACGAGCAGTACTTC.

The chain links TRBV18 to TRBJ2-7; no clear D gene. The V end lost 4 bases, the J end lost 2 bases, and 9 bases lay between the germline ends. Germline V gene lookup returns CDR1 KGHSH and CDR2 LQKENI. This CDR3 is 13 amino acids long. The CDR3 DNA reads TGTGCCAGCTCACTTGTGAGGACCTACGAGCAGTACTTC. This sequence encodes CASSLVRTYEQYF.

The gene calls are TRBV7-2 and TRBJ2-7; no clear D. The CDR3 runs to 12 residues. The V gene lost 4 bases and the J gene lost 4 bases, with 8 bases spanning the gap. The germline V gene encodes CDR1 SGHTA and CDR2 FQGNSA. CDR3 DNA sequence: TGTGCCAGCAGCTGGCCGAGGTACGAGCAGTACTTC. Its translation is CASSWPRYEQYF.

The chain combines TRBV9 with TRBJ2-1, with D possibly TRBD1 on 6 matching bases. This CDR3 region has 15 residues. CDR1 and CDR2 from the germline V gene are SGDLS and YYNGEE. Trimming took off 4 bases at V and 3 bases at J, with 14 bases between the two ends. Here the CDR3 reads CASSTSGHNYNEQFF. The CDR3 nucleotides are TGTGCCAGCAGCACCTCGGGACACAACTACAATGAGCAGTTCTTC. Filled out from reference TRBV9 and TRBJ2-1, the complete variable domain reads DSGVTQTPKHLITATGQRVTLRCSPRSGDLSVYWYQQSLDQGLQFLIQYYNGEERAKGNILERFSAQQFPDLHSELNLSSLELGDSALYFCASSTSGHNYNEQFFGPGTRLTVL.

The V and J genes are TRBV6-1 and TRBJ2-7, with 9 bases fitting TRBD1. V lost 7 bases to trimming and J lost 3 bases; unmatched junction nucleotides: 7. Germline CDR1 MNHNS, CDR2 SASEGT. This CDR3 is 14 amino acids long. This CDR3 reads CASTRTGQGYEQYF. CDR3 nucleotide sequence: TGTGCCAGCACTAGAACGGGACAGGGCTACGAGCAGTACTTC.

J is TRBJ1-5 and V is TRBV27; TRBD1 agrees at 7 bases. V was pared by 8 bases and J by 5 bases, with 12 bases of the junction left unmatched. CDR1 and CDR2 (germline): MNHEY, SMNVEV (reference sequence). The CDR3 has 15 amino acids. The CDR3 DNA sequence: TGTGCCAGCGGCTTAGACAGGGCGGGCGATCAGCCCCAGCATTTT. Translated: CASGLDRAGDQPQHF.

J is TRBJ2-1 and V is TRBV15; 13 nucleotides align to TRBD2. This CDR3 has 17 residues. Looked up from germline, CDR1 is LNHNV and CDR2 is YYDKDF (reference sequence). V was clipped by 0 bases and J by 6 bases; unmatched bases: 5. The CDR3 is CATSRDKTSGRFNEQFF. The CDR3, as DNA: TGTGCCACCAGCAGAGATAAGACTAGCGGGAGGTTCAATGAGCAGTTCTTC.

The gene calls are TRBV28 and TRBJ1-2; 10 bases align to TRBD1. The CDR3 totals 15 residues. CDR1 and CDR2 (germline): MDHEN, SYDVKM. With V trimmed by 3 bases and J by 5 bases, 6 bases remained unmatched. The CDR3 reads CASSLTGGGGYGYTF. The CDR3, as DNA: TGTGCCAGCAGTTTGACAGGGGGCGGTGGGTATGGCTACACCTTC.

The chain links TRBV27 to TRBJ2-7; 9 nucleotides align to TRBD1. This CDR3 is built from 15 residues. CDR1 is MNHEY and CDR2 is SMNVEV in the germline V gene (reference sequence). V was pared by 6 bases and J by 7 bases, with 13 bases of the junction left unmatched. The CDR3 nucleotides are TGTGCCAGCAGGCAACAGGGGGCGTCTGCTCGGGAGCAGTACTTC. Protein sequence: CASRQQGASAREQYF.

This chain uses TRBV6-6 with TRBJ1-2; D may be TRBD1 (5 bases). V was trimmed by 0 bases and J by 13 bases, leaving 18 bases between them. Germline V gene lookup returns CDR1 MNHNY and CDR2 SVGAGI (reference sequence). The CDR3 has 14 residues. CDR3 protein: CASSYSPDPSGGTF. As DNA, the CDR3 is TGTGCCAGCAGTTACTCGCCGGACCCTTCGGGGGGCACCTTC.

This CDR3 is CASSIVGGGTVSNQPQHF. CDR3 nucleotides: TGTGCCAGTAGTATAGTAGGAGGAGGGACAGTTAGCAATCAGCCCCAGCATTTT. The chain recombines TRBV19 with TRBJ1-5; 7 nucleotides agree with TRBD1. In germline, CDR1 is LNHDA, CDR2 SQIVND (reference sequence). The CDR3 spans 18 residues. Trimming took 1 base from V and 0 from J; bases not matched to a gene: 9.

The chain couples TRBV4-1 to TRBJ2-7; D not certain. This CDR3 contains 14 residues. CDR1 and CDR2 from the germline V gene are MGHRA and YSYEKL. V dropped 0 bases and J dropped 0 bases, with 6 bases sitting between them. Here the CDR3 reads CASSQDSNSYEQYF. The DNA of the CDR3 is TGCGCCAGCAGCCAAGATTCTAACTCCTACGAGCAGTACTTC.